One and the same sample provided the 23 T cell receptor beta chains below, sequenced in a study of tumor-infiltrating lymphocytes in primary liver carcinoma. A primer in the constant region served to generate TCR beta cDNA from 500 ng of total RNA. ARM-PCR was slightly modified, and three nested multiplex PCR rounds with it gave rise to the TCR beta libraries. Rounds one and two of PCR, each of approximately 11 cycles, were primed with TRBV1-TRBV30 forward primers and a C-beta reverse primer. TCRdb redid the calling of the multiplex PCR reads with MiXCR, one entry per CDR3 protein. The data contain some 110,000 distinct CDR3 sequences, 64% of them singletons. The study co-extracted DNA and RNA from 20-30 mg of unsorted bulk tissue. Sequencing used liver tumor tissue from sampling region 3. Subset described: tumor region T3, left-lateral pole. The receptors derive from a woman in her sixties with primary liver carcinoma and hepatitis B virus infection.

This clonotype has only one observation. At one end, the junction sequence differs from germline, possibly due to a read error. This sequence joins TRBV12-3 or TRBV12-4 and TRBJ2-3, with unresolved D. The CDR3 length is 15 residues. CDR3 in amino acids: CANSSGELTTDTQYF. CDR3 in DNA: TGTGCCAACAGTTCTGGGGAACTAACCACAGATACGCAGTATTTT.

As regards this clonotype: At one end, the junction sequence differs from germline, possibly due to a read error. The J gene is TRBJ1-3, the V gene TRBV11-2; D ambiguous. The CDR3 length is 14 residues. The germline CDR1 and CDR2 sequences are SGHAT and FQNNGV. This CDR3 reads CASTPEVLENTIYF. The CDR3 region has the DNA TGTGCGAGCACCCCGGAGGTCCTTGAAAACACCATATATTTT.

The chain links TRBV11-2 to TRBJ2-7, with a weak D call TRBD2 (7 bases). The CDR3 loop spans 15 amino acids. V lost 5 bases to trimming and J lost 2 bases, with 16 bases between them. CDR1 is SGHAT, CDR2 FQNNGV, per germline. The CDR3 loop reads CASSPVTGGAYEQYF. For the CDR3, the DNA is TGTGCCAGCAGCCCAGTGACGGGGGGCGCCTACGAGCAGTACTTC.

Note on this clonotype: Since a much larger clone is just one base distant, this may be a read error. V gene TRBV12-3 or TRBV12-4 combines with J gene TRBJ2-7; D is perhaps TRBD1 (7 bases). The CDR3 has 17 amino acids. CDR3 region: CASSLRVRRQGGYGQYF. CDR3 bases: TGTGCCAGCAGTTTAAGAGTGAGGAGACAGGGAGGCTACGGGCAGTACTTC.

In its sample, this clonotype was seen many times. This chain connects TRBV14 to TRBJ2-5, with unresolved D. The CDR3 has 13 residues. V was pared by 2 bases and J by 1 base, with 5 bases between. In germline, CDR1 is SGHDN, CDR2 FVKESK. CDR3 residues: CASSQYVQETQYF. CDR3 DNA sequence: TGTGCCAGCAGCCAATACGTCCAAGAGACCCAGTACTTC.

This sequence joins TRBV11-3 and TRBJ2-7, with D tentatively TRBD1 (6 bases). Germline values: CDR1 SGHNT, CDR2 YENEEA. V was trimmed by 11 bases and J by 3 bases, leaving 23 bases between them. CDR3 size: 15 residues. This chain's CDR3 is CAGSPGTRGNYEQYF. The CDR3 DNA reads as TGTGCCGGTAGCCCCGGGACAAGGGGCAACTACGAGCAGTACTTC.

This clonotype was detected many times. This chain connects TRBV30 to TRBJ1-2, with TRBD1 as a possible D gene (6 bases). In germline, CDR1 is GTSNPN, CDR2 SVGIG (reference sequence). The CDR3 runs 12 residues. The V end was cut by 2 bases, the J end by 2 bases, with 6 bases between. Written as DNA, the CDR3 is TGTGCCTGGAGTCAGGGGAACTATGGCTACACCTTC. Translating it yields CAWSQGNYGYTF.

In regard to this clonotype: The CDR3 end shows no conserved phenylalanine or tryptophan, and so a read error is likely. V gene TRBV29-1 combines with J gene TRBJ1-1; TRBD1 might be the D (5 bases). Germline values: CDR1 SQVTM, CDR2 ANQGSEA. V lost 7 bases and J lost 4, with 13 bases in between. The length of the CDR3 is 12 residues. CDR3 in DNA: TGCAGCGCAGGCCGCGGGGGCACTGAAGCTTTCCTT. Translating gives CSAGRGGTEAFL.

This rearrangement joins TRBV11-2 to TRBJ2-7; 7 bases map to TRBD2. The CDR3 sequence is 13 residues long. Trimming removed 11 bases from V and 6 bases from J; junction bases left unmatched: 13. Germline V gene lookup returns CDR1 SGHAT and CDR2 FQNNGV. The CDR3 here is CAGGLTSVSEQYF. The CDR3 DNA reads as TGTGCCGGCGGCTTAACTAGCGTGAGCGAGCAGTACTTC.

The chain has TRBV2 and TRBJ2-7; 8 nucleotides line up with TRBD2. V trimming: 4 bases; J trimming: 3 bases; junction bases outside the gene matches: 5. Looked up from germline, CDR1 is SNHLY and CDR2 is FYNNEI. The CDR3 sequence is 14 residues long. The CDR3 nucleotides read TGTGCCAGCAGTGTCGGGAGGGCCTTCTACGAGCAGTACTTC. Translation: CASSVGRAFYEQYF.

A remark on this clonotype: A clone one base away is much larger, so this may be a read error. This chain connects TRBV28 to TRBJ2-5; D gene ambiguous. There are 15 residues in the CDR3. Germline V gene lookup returns CDR1 MDHEN and CDR2 SYDVKM. The CDR3 nucleotides are TGTGTCAGCAGTTCCTCTCTTTATTATCGGGAGACCCAGTACTTC. Protein: CVSSSSLYYRETQYF.

With regard to this clonotype: Relative to the germline gene, one junction end is altered; a read error may explain this. The chain carries TRBV12-3 or TRBV12-4 and TRBJ2-1; D is undetermined. There are 15 residues in the CDR3. In DNA, the CDR3 is TGTGCCTGCACCACCGTACTAAGCTCCTACAATGATCAGTTCTTC. Translating it yields CACTTVLSSYNDQFF.

This clonotype was counted at least ten times. The rearrangement links TRBV6-9 to TRBJ2-1; TRBD2 aligns across 15 bases. There are 20 residues in the CDR3. Per germline, CDR1 MNHGY and CDR2 SVAAGI. The V and J ends lost 5 bases and 1 base, in that order; junction bases with no gene match: 12. The CDR3 spells CASSRSTGTSGRWSYNEQFF. CDR3 nucleotides: TGTGCCAGCAGTCGATCCACCGGGACTAGCGGGAGGTGGTCCTACAATGAGCAGTTCTTC.

In the case of this clonotype: This may stem from a read error, because a much larger clone lies one nucleotide away. V and J are TRBV7-9 and TRBJ1-1; D possibly corresponds to TRBD1 (6 bases). The germline V gene encodes CDR1 SEHNR and CDR2 FQNEAQ (reference sequence). The length of the CDR3 is 13 residues. Trimming stripped 5 bases from V and 3 bases from J, with 10 bases between. CDR3 nucleotides: TGTGCCAGCAGCCAGGGGATTGACACTGAAGCTTTCTTT. Amino acid sequence: CASSQGIDTEAFF. Drawing the rest from reference TRBV7-9 and TRBJ1-1, the complete variable domain is DTGVSQNPRHKITKRGQNVTFRCDPISEHNRLYWYRQTLGQGPEFLTYFQNEAQLEKSRLLSDRFSAERPKGSFSTLEIQRTEQGDSAMYLCASSQGIDTEAFFGQGTRLTVV.

This clonotype was detected ten times or more. The rearrangement uses TRBV12-3 or TRBV12-4 and TRBJ2-7; unclear D gene. The CDR3 covers 13 residues. With 4 bases removed from V and 3 bases from J, the gap between germline ends came to 10 bases. DNA of the CDR3: TGTGCCAGCAGTTCGCCGATCGACTACGAGCAGTACTTC. Translated: CASSSPIDYEQYF.

On this clonotype: One base away lies a much larger clone, so this may be a sequencing read error. The J gene is TRBJ1-1, the V gene TRBV5-5, with D perhaps TRBD1 (6 bases). Looked up from germline, CDR1 is SGHKS and CDR2 is YYEKEE (reference sequence). This CDR3 spans 15 amino acids. V lost 2 bases, J lost 4 bases, and 15 bases lay in between. The CDR3 bases are TGTGCCAGCAGCTTTACCGAGACAGGTACCACTGAAGCTTTCTTT. It translates to CASSFTETGTTEAFF. Supplemented by reference TRBV5-5 and TRBJ1-1, the full variable domain reads DAGVTQSPTHLIKTRGQQVTLRCSPISGHKSVSWYQQVLGQGPQFIFQYYEKEERGRGNFPDRFSARQFPNYSSELNVNALLLGDSALYLCASSFTETGTTEAFFGQGTRLTVV.

On this clonotype itself: A much more abundant neighbour one base away suggests this may be a read error. J is TRBJ2-1 and V is TRBV6-6, with 7 positions matching TRBD1. Germline-derived CDR1 and CDR2 are MNHNY and SVGAGI (reference sequence). The CDR3 consists of 14 residues. DNA of the CDR3: TGTGCCAGCAGGGCCCGGGACAGATACAGTGAGCAGTTCTTC. This sequence encodes CASRARDRYSEQFF.

CDR3 protein: CASSFLPPTGGPYEQYF. As DNA, the CDR3 is TGTGCCAGCAGTTTCCTACCCCCAACGGGAGGACCTTACGAGCAGTACTTC. V gene TRBV28 combines with J gene TRBJ2-7; TRBD2 matches at 7 bases. The J segment lost 4 bases and the V segment lost 3 bases, leaving 15 bases of the junction unmatched. Germline loops: CDR1 MDHEN, CDR2 SYDVKM. The CDR3 is made up of 17 amino acids.

The genes are TRBV7-9 and TRBJ2-3; no firm D call. The CDR3 is 15 residues long. Germline V gene lookup returns CDR1 SEHNR and CDR2 FQNEAQ (reference sequence). V was cut by 1 base and J by 2 bases, with 10 bases left in between. The CDR3 DNA reads TGTGCCAGCAGCTTAGGCCAAAATCCCACAGATACGCAGTATTTT. Residues: CASSLGQNPTDTQYF.

This clonotype was counted at least ten times. The chain links TRBV29-1 to TRBJ1-2; possible D gene TRBD1, 5 bases. CDR1 and CDR2 (germline): SQVTM, ANQGSEA. V lost 2 bases, J lost 4 bases, and 11 bases lay in between. There are 13 residues in the CDR3. CDR3 nucleotide sequence: TGCAGCGTTGAAATTGGGGACGGCTATGGCTACACCTTC. Translation gives CSVEIGDGYGYTF.

V gene TRBV5-1 combines with J gene TRBJ2-6; possible D gene TRBD1, 6 bases. Germline V gives CDR1 SGHRS, CDR2 YFSETQ. The length of the CDR3 is 18 residues. Trimming took 0 bases from V and 0 from J, leaving 13 bases between them. As DNA, the CDR3 is TGCGCCAGCAGCTTGGCCGGCAGGGGAATCTCTGGGGCCAACGTCCTGACTTTC. It translates to CASSLAGRGISGANVLTF.

This clonotype came up many times. The gene calls are TRBV5-6 and TRBJ2-7; possibly TRBD2 for D (6 bases). The V gene lost 4 bases and the J gene lost 0 bases, with 8 bases spanning the gap. Germline lookup yields CDR1 SGHDT and CDR2 YYEEEE. This CDR3 contains 13 residues. The CDR3 spells CASSRTNSYEQYF. Here the CDR3 DNA reads TGTGCCAGCAGCCGGACTAACTCCTACGAGCAGTACTTC.

A remark on this clonotype: A clone one base away is much larger, so this may be a read error. The CDR3 region has the DNA TGTGGCAGCAGCTTAACGCCCGGCATCAACGGGGAGCTGTTTTTT. Translating gives CGSSLTPGINGELFF. The chain combines TRBV11-2 with TRBJ2-2; D not resolved. The germline V gene encodes CDR1 SGHAT and CDR2 FQNNGV. The CDR3 extends over 15 amino acids.